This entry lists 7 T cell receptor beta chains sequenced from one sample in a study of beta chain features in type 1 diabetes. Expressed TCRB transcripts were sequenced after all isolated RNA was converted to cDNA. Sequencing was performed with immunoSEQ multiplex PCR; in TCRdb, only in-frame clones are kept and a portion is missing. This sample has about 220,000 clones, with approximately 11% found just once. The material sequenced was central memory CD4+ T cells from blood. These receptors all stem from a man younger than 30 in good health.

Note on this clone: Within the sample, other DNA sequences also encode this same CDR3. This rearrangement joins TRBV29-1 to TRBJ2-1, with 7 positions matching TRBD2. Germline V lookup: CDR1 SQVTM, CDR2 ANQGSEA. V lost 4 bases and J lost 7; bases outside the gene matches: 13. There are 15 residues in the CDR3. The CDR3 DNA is TGCAGCGTTGTTTGGCAGGGCGGGAGAGGTAATGAGCAGTTCTTC. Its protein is CSVVWQGGRGNEQFF.

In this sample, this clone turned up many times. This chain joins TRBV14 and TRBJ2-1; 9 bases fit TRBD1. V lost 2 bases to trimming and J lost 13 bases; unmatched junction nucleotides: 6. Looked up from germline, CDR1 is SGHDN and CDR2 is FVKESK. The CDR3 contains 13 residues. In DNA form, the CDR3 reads TGTGCCAGCAGCCAAATCTTACAGGGGGCCCAGTTCTTC. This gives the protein CASSQILQGAQFF. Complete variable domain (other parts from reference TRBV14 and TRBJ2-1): EAGVTQFPSHSVIEKGQTVTLRCDPISGHDNLYWYRRVMGKEIKFLLHFVKESKQDESGMPNNRFLAERTGGTYSTLKVQPAELEDSGVYFCASSQILQGAQFFGPGTRLTVL.

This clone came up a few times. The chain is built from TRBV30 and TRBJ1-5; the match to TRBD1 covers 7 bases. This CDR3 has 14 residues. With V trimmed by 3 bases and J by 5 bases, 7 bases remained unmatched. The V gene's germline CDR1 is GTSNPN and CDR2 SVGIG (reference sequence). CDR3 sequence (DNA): TGTGCCTGGAGCCCAGGGGGTATTGATCAGCCCCAGCATTTT. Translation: CAWSPGGIDQPQHF.

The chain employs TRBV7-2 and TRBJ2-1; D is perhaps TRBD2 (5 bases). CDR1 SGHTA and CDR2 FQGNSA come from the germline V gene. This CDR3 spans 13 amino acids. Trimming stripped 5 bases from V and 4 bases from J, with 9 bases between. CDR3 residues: CASSDGLYNEQFF. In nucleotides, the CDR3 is TGTGCCAGCAGCGACGGACTGTACAATGAGCAGTTCTTC. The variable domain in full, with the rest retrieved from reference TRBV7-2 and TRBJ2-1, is GAGVSQSPSNKVTEKGKDVELRCDPISGHTALYWYRQSLGQGLEFLIYFQGNSAPDKSGLPSDRFSAERTGGSVSTLTIQRTQQEDSAVYLCASSDGLYNEQFFGPGTRLTVL.

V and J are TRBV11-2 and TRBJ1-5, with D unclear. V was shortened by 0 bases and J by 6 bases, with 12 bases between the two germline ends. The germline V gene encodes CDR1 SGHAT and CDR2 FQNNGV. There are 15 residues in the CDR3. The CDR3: CASSLDSLPSQPQHF. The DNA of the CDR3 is TGTGCCAGCAGCTTAGATTCCCTTCCCAGTCAGCCCCAGCATTTT.

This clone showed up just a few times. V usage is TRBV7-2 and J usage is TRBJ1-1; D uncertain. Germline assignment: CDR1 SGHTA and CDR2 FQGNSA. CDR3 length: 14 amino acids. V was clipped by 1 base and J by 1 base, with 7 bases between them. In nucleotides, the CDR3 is TGTGCCAGCAGCTTAGTTTATACGAACACTGAAGCTTTCTTT. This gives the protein CASSLVYTNTEAFF.

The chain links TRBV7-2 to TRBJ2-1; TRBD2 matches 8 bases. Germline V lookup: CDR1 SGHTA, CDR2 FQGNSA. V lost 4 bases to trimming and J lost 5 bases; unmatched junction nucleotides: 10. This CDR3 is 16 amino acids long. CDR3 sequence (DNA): TGTGCCAGCAGCTCGTCACTAGCGGAGGGGGACAATGAGCAGTTCTTC. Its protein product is CASSSSLAEGDNEQFF. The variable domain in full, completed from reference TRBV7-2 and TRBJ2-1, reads GAGVSQSPSNKVTEKGKDVELRCDPISGHTALYWYRQSLGQGLEFLIYFQGNSAPDKSGLPSDRFSAERTGGSVSTLTIQRTQQEDSAVYLCASSSSLAEGDNEQFFGPGTRLTVL.